This TCR beta chain was documented in a study of PD-1 blockade in classical Hodgkin lymphoma (dated by TCRdb to about 2020). Regarding the complete study: A peripheral blood immune signature of response to PD-1 blockade in classical Hodgkin lymphoma was defined using TCR beta sequencing and CyTOF.

In the paper's terms, the time point label means: newly diagnosed, previously untreated cHL patient sample. CD4+ T cells were purified from thawed PBMCs by magnetic negative selection with a Miltenyi CD4+ T cell isolation kit. As a comparison group for the relapsed/refractory trial patients, PBMCs were sequenced from patients with newly diagnosed, previously untreated classical Hodgkin lymphoma. Peripheral blood was collected in 8 mL Vacutainer Cell Preparation Tubes, from which PBMCs were isolated by centrifugation and then cryopreserved. Purified CD4+ and CD8+ fractions were prepared only for cases with an additional available PBMC sample. Magnetically labelled cells were removed on LS columns in a quadroMACS separator, and the flow-through was collected as the purified fraction. The cysteine opens and the phenylalanine closes a CDR3 of 17 amino acids. The sequence is cut down to CDR3 DNA, 51 bases in frame from base 1. The germline V end is reduced by 2 bases and the J end by 0 bases; junction bases left unmatched: 9. In the germline V gene, CDR1 corresponds to SGHAT and CDR2 to FQNNGV.

General conclusions and limits of the study: Only a single clinical trial cohort was studied, and what caused the repertoire differences, possibly disease activity or prior therapy, remained undefined. Newly diagnosed patients were reported to have lower baseline TCR diversity than healthy donors, and relapsed/refractory patients were reported to have lower baseline TCR diversity still.

Points on this clone: Its antigen is unknown. No much larger clone exists at a distance of one base, and base qualities are not known.

The Qiagen DNeasy kit was used to extract genomic DNA both from unsorted PBMCs and from the negatively selected CD4+ and CD8+ fractions. TCR beta CDR3 regions were amplified by immunoSEQ multiplex PCR using primers annealing to V and J segments. A synthetic immune receptor repertoire was used to minimize amplification bias, and remaining bias was computationally removed after sequencing. As for how the authors treated the data: Custom Python scripts were used to quantify repertoire diversity as the Shannon entropy index. The unsorted, CD4+ and CD8+ repertoires were each analyzed separately, with the exception of combined analyses, where CD4+ and CD8+ sequences were merged in silico. The table comes from immuneACCESS by way of TCRdb, which keeps in-frame sequences with V and J called. Part of the clones is missing from these tables; in studies checked, under half for an unresolved V gene and the rest for unknown reasons. V and J calls and clone size come straight from that table; D and trimming were deduced from the DNA. The table for this sample lists approximately 20,000 clones; roughly nine tenths of them were counted only once. About 0.25% of the sample comes from the top ten.

The source is a human donor with classical Hodgkin lymphoma. The material sequenced was CD4+ T cells from blood. The rearrangement joined TRBV11-2 to TRBJ2-7; TRBD2 agrees with 8 junctional bases. The CDR3 corresponds to CASSLTTTSVTSYEQYF. The DNA is as follows: TGTGCCAGCAGCTTAACTACGACTAGCGTTACCTCCTACGAGCAGTACTTC.